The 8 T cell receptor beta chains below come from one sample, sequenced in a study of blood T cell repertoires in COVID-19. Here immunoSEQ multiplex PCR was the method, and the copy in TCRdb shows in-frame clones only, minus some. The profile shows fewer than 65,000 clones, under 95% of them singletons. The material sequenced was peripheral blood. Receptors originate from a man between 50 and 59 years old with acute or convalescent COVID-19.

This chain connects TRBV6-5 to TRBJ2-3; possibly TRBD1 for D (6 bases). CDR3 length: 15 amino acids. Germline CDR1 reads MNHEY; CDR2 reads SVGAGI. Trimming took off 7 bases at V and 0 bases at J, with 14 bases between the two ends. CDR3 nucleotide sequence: TGTGCCAGCACCCGTGCCCAGGGGAGCACAGATACGCAGTATTTT. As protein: CASTRAQGSTDTQYF.

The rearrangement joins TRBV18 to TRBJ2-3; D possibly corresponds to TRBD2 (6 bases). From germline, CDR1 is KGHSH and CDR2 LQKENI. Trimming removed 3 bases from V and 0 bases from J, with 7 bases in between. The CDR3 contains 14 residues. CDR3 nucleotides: TGTGCCAGCTCACCGGGACTGAGCACAGATACGCAGTATTTT. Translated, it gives CASSPGLSTDTQYF.

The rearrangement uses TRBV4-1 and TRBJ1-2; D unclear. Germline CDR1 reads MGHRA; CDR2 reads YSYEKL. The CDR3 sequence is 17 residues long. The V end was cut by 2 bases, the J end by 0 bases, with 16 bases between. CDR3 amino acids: CASSQPSGRGTNYGYTF. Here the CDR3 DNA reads TGCGCCAGCAGCCAACCGTCCGGACGGGGAACTAACTATGGCTACACCTTC.

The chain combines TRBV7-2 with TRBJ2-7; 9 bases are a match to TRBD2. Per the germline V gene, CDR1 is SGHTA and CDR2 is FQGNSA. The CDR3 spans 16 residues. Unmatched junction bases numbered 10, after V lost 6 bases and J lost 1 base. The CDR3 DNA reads TGTGCCAGCAGTATAGCGGGGGCACTACGGTCCTACGAGCAGTACTTC. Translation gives CASSIAGALRSYEQYF.

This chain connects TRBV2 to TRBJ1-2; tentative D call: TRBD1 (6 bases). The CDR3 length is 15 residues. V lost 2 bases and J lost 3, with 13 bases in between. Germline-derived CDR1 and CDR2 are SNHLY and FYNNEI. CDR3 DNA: TGTGCCAGCAGTGAATGGGGGGGCGCCGACTATGGCTACACCTTC. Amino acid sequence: CASSEWGGADYGYTF.

As DNA, the CDR3 is TGTGCCAGTAGTACCGTGACAAACACTGAAGCTTTCTTT. Protein: CASSTVTNTEAFF. The gene calls are TRBV19 and TRBJ1-1; D uncertain. This CDR3 has 13 amino acids. V lost 4 bases to trimming and J lost 2 bases, with 8 bases between them. Germline V lookup: CDR1 LNHDA, CDR2 SQIVND (reference sequence).

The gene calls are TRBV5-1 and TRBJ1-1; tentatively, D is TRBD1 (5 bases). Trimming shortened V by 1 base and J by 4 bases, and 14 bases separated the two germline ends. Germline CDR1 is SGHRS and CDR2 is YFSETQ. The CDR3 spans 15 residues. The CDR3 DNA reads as TGCGCCAGCAGCTTGATCGGCAGGGCTGTCACTGAAGCTTTCTTT. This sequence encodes CASSLIGRAVTEAFF.

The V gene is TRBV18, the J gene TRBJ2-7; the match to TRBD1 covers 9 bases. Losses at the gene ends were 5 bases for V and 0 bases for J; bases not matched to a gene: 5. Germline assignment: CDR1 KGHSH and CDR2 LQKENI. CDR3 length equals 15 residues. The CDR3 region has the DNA TGTGCCAGCTCAGGAGACAGGGGGAGCTCCTACGAGCAGTACTTC. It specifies CASSGDRGSSYEQYF.